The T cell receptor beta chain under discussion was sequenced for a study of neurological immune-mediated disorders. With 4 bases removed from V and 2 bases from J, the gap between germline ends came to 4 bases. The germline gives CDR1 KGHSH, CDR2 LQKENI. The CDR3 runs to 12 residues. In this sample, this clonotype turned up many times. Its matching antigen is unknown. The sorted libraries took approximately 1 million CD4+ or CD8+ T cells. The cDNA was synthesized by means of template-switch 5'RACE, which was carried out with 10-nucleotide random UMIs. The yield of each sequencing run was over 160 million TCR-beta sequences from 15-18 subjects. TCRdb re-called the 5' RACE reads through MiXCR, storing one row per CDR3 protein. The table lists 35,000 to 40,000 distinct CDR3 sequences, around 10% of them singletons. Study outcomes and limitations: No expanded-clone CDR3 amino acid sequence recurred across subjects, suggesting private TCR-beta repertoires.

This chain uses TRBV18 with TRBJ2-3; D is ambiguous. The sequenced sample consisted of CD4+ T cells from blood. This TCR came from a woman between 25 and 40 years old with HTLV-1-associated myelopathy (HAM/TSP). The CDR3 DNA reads TGTGCCAGCTCACTATACACAGATACGCAGTATTTT. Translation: CASSLYTDTQYF. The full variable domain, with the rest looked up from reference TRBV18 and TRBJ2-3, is NAGVMQNPRHLVRRRGQEARLRCSPMKGHSHVYWYRQLPEEGLKFMVYLQKENIIDESGMPKERFSAEFPKEGPSILRIQQVVRGDSAAYFCASSLYTDTQYFGPGTRLTVL.